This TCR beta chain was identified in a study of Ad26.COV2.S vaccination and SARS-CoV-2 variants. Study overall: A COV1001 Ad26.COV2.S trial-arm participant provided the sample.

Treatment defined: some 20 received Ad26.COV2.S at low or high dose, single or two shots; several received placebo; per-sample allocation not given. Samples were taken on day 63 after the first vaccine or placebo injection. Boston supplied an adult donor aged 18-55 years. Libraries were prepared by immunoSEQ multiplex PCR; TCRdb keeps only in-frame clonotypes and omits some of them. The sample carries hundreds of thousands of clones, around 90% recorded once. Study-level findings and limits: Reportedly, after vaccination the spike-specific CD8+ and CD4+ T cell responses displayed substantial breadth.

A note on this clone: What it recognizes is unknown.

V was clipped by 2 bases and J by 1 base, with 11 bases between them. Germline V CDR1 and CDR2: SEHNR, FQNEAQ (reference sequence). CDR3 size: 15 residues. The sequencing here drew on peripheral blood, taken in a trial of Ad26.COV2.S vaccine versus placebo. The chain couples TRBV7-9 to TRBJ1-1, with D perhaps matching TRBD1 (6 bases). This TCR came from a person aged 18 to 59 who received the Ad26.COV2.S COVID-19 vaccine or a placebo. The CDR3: CASSLRRGENTEAFF. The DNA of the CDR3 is TGTGCCAGCAGCTTAAGAAGGGGGGAGAACACTGAAGCTTTCTTT.